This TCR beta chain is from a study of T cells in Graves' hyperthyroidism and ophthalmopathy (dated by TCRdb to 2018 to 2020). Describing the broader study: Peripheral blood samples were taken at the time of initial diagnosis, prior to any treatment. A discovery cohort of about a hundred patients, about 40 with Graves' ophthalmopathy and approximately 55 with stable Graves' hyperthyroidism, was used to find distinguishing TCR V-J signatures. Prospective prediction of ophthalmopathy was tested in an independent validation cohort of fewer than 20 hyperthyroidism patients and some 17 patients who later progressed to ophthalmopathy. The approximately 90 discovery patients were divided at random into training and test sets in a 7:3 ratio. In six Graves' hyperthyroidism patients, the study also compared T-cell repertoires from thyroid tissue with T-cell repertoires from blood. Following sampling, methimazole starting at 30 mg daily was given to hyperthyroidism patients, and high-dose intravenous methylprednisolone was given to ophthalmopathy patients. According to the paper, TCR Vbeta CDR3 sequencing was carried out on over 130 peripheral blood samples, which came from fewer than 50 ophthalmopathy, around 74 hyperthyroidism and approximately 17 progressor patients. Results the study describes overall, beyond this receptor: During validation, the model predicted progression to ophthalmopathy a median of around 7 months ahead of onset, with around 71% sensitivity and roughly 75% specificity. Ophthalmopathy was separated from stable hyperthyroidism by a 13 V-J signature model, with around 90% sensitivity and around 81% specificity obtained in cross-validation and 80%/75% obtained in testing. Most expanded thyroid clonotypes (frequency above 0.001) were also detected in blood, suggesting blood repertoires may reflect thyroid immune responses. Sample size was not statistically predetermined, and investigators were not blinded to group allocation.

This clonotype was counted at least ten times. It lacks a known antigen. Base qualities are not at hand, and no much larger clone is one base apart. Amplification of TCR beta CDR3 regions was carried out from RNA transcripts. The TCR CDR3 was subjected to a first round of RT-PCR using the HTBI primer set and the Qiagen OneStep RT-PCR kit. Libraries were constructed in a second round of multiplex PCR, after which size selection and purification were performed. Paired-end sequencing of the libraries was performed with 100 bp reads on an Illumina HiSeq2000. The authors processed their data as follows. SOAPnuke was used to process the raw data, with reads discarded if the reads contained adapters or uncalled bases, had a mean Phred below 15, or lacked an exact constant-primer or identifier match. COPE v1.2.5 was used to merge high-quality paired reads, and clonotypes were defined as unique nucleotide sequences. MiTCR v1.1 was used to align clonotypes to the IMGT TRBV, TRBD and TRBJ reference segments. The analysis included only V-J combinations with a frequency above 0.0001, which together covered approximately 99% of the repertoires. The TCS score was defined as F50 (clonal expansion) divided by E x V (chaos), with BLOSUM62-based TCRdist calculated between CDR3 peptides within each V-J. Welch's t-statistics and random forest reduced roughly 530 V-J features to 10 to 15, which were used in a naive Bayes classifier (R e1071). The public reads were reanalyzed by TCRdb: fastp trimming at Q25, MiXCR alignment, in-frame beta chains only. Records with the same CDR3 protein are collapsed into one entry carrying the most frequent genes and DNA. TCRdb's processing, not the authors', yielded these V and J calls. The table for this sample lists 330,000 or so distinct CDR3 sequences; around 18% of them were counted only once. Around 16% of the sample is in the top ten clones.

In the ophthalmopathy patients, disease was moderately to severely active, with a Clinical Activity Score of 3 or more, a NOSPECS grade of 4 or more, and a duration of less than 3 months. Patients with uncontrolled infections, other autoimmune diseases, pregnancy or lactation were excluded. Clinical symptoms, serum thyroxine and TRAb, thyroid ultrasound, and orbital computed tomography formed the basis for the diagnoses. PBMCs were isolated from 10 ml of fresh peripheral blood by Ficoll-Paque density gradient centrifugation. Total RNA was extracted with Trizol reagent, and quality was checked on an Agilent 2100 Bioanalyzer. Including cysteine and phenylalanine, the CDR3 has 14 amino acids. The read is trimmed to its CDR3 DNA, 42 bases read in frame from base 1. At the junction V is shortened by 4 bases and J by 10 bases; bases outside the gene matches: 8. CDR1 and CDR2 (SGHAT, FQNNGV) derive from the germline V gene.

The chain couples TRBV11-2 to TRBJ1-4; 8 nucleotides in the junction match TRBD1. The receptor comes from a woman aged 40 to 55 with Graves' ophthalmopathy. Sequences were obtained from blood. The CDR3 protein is CASSSLQGAGKLFF. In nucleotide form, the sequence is TGTGCCAGCAGCTCCCTTCAGGGGGCGGGAAAACTGTTTTTT.